This T cell receptor beta chain was identified in a study of identifying expanded T cells in peripheral blood. V was cut by 0 bases and J by 4 bases, with 6 bases left in between. Germline CDR1 MGHDK, CDR2 SYGVNS. The CDR3 runs 14 residues. The table came from immunoSEQ multiplex PCR; TCRdb's copy has only in-frame clones and leaves some out. The sample gives 120,000 or so clones, around 84% of which show up once; more than 2.5% is in the top ten. The origin of this receptor is a person aged 18-69 years in good health. The gene calls are TRBV25-1 and TRBJ1-4; no definite D call. The sequenced material came from blood. CDR3 coding DNA: TGTGCCAGCAGTGAATATGCCTATAATGAAAAACTGTTTTTT. It codes for CASSEYAYNEKLFF.